This T cell receptor beta chain was retrieved from a study of cytotoxic CD8 clonotypes in ibrutinib-treated CLL. For the study at large: More than 9 relapsed/refractory, roughly 15 treatment-naive; approximately 18 IGHV unmutated.

CDR3 length: 15 residues. V was shortened by 3 bases and J by 4 bases, with 17 bases between the two germline ends. Germline loops: CDR1 SQVTM, CDR2 ANQGSEA. Findings of the study overall: Contraction or stability on treatment characterized the public clonotypes, which were uncommon.

This clone was seen more than once but under ten times. Its target is not known. Some clones are missing from TCRdb's copy, which holds only in-frame ones; the method was immunoSEQ multiplex PCR. The repertoire holds over 130,000 clones, more than 70% seen once, with roughly 7.2% in the top ten. Here the sequenced sample was PBMCs, taken after 36 months of ibrutinib treatment. The chain links TRBV29-1 to TRBJ2-3, with a tentative D call TRBD2 (5 bases). This receptor was identified in a human donor with chronic lymphocytic leukemia. Here the CDR3 reads CSVEEFGEDSDTQYF. Here the CDR3 DNA reads TGCAGCGTTGAGGAATTTGGAGAGGACTCAGATACGCAGTATTTT.